This T cell receptor beta chain was identified during a study of identical twins. Study observations and caveats: Models underpredicted monozygotic twin sharing of out-of-frame TCR alpha.

The table lists this clonotype with a few counts. Its antigen is unidentified. V shed 0 bases and J shed 4 bases, with 10 bases lying between them. Germline CDR1 and CDR2: SGHKS and YYEKEE (reference sequence). This CDR3 is built from 14 residues. TCRdb recomputed calls from the 5' RACE reads with MiXCR, one row per CDR3 protein. Of over 200,000 distinct CDR3 sequences detected, over 8% appear once; the ten largest clones hold about 5.5%. V usage is TRBV5-5 and J usage is TRBJ1-2; D is undetermined. The receptor was derived from a woman between 18 and 29 years old in good health. The sample consisted of memory (CD45RO+) T cells sorted from blood. In DNA form, the CDR3 reads TGTGCCAGCAGCTTGGAGGACTCCCTCTATGGCTACACCTTC. Translating gives CASSLEDSLYGYTF.